The present T cell receptor beta chain was sequenced within a study of shared clonotypes between healthy human individuals. Study-wide results and caveats: Among a handful of donors, approximately 4.6% of naive CD4 clonotypes were found in common. Unshared clonotypes carried lower generation probabilities than those common to all four donors.

On this clone itself: No antigen is known for it.

This CDR3 region has 14 residues. Trimming cost V 4 bases and J 4 bases, with 13 bases left between them. Germline CDR1 SQVTM, CDR2 ANQGSEA. The repertoire was sequenced with immunoSEQ multiplex PCR; TCRdb's copy has only in-frame clones and lacks some. The sample holds about a million clones; 60% to 85% are singletons and the top ten take approximately 0.95%. Sequencing was performed on memory CD4+ T cells from PBMCs. Specified subset: CD45RA-negative fraction. The chain is built from TRBV29-1 and TRBJ1-4, with D possibly matching TRBD1 (6 bases). This TCR was sampled from a man younger than 30 in good health. Some clones in this sample may be carry-over from other donors' samples. The CDR3: CSVADRLGNEKLFF. CDR3 bases: TGCAGCGTTGCCGACAGGTTGGGTAATGAAAAACTGTTTTTT.